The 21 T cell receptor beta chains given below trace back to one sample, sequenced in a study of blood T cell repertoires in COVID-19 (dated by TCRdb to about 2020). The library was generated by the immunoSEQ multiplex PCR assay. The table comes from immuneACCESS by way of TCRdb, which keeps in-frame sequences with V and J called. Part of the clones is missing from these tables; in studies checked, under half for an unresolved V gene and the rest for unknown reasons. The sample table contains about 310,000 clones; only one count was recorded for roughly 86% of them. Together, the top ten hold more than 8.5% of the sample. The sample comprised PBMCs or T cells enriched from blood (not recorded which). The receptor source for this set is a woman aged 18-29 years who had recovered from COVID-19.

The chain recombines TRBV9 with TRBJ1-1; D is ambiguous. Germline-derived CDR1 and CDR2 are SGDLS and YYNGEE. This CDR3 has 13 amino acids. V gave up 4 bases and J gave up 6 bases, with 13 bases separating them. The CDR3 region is CASSRDFFAEAFF. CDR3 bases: TGTGCCAGCAGCAGAGACTTTTTTGCTGAAGCTTTCTTT.

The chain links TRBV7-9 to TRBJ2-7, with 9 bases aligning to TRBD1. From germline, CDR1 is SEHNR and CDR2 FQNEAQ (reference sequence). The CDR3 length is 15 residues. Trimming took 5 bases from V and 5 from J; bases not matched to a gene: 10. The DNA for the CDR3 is TGTGCCAGCAGCGGAGGGACAGGGATGGCCAACGAGCAGTACTTC. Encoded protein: CASSGGTGMANEQYF.

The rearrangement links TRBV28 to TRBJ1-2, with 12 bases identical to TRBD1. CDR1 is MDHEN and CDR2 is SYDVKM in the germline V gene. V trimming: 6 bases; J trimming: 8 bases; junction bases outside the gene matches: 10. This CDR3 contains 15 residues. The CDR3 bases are TGTGCCAGCAGCCCACCGGGACAGGGGGCAAGCGGCTACACCTTC. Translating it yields CASSPPGQGASGYTF.

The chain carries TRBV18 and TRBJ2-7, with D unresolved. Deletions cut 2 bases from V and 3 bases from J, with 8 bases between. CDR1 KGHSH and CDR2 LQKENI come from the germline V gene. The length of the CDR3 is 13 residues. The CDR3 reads CASSPTVDYEQYF. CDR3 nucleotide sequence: TGTGCCAGCTCACCAACAGTAGACTACGAGCAGTACTTC.

CDR3 amino acids: CASSLSGGRGYEQYF. Written as DNA, the CDR3 is TGTGCCAGCAGCTTATCTGGCGGGAGAGGTTACGAGCAGTACTTC. The V and J genes are TRBV7-8 and TRBJ2-7, with 7 bases lining up with TRBD2. The CDR3 totals 15 residues. Germline CDR1 and CDR2: SGHVS and FQNEAQ. The trim removed 2 bases at V and 4 bases at J, leaving 8 bases unmatched.

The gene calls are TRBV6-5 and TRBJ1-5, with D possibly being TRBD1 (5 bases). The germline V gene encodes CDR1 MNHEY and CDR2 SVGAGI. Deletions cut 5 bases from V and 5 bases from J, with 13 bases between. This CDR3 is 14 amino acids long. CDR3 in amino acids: CASSIMTEDQPQHF. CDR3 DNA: TGTGCCAGCAGTATAATGACAGAGGATCAGCCCCAGCATTTT.

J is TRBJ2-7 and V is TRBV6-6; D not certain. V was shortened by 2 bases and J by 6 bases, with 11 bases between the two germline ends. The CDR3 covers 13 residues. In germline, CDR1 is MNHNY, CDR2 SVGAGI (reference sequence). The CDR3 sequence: CASSYDPGTEQYF. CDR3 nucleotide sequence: TGTGCCAGCAGTTACGATCCAGGAACCGAGCAGTACTTC.

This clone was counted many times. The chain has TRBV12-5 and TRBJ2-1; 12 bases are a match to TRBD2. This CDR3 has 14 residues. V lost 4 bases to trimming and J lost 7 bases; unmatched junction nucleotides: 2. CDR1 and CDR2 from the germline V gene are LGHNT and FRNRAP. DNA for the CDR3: TGTGCTAGTGGTTCTAGCGGGGGGGCAAATGAGCAGTTCTTC. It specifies CASGSSGGANEQFF.

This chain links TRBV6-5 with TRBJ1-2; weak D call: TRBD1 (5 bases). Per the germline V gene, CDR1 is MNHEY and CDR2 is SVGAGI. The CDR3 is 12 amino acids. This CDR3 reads CGAGGRIYGYTF. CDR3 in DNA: TGTGGGGCGGGGGGAAGGATCTATGGCTACACCTTC.

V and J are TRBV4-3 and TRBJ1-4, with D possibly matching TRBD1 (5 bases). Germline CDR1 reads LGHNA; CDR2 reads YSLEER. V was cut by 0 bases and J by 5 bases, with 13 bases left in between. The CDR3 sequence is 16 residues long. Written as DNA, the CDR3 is TGCGCCAGCAGCCAAGACTTCTGGCAGGGAAATGAAAAACTGTTTTTT. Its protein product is CASSQDFWQGNEKLFF.

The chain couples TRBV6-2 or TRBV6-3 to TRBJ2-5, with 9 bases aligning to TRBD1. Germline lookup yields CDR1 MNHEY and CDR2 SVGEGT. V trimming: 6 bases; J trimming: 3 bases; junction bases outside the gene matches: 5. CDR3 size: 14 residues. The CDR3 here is CASSLQGAEETQYF. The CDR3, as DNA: TGTGCCAGCAGCCTACAGGGGGCCGAAGAGACCCAGTACTTC.

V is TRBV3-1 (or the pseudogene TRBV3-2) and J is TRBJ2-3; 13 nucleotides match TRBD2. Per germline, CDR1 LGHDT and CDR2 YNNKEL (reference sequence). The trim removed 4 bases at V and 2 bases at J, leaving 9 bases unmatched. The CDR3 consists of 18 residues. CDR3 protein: CASSPRLTSGGITDTQYF. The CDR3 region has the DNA TGTGCCAGCAGCCCCAGACTGACTAGCGGGGGGATCACAGATACGCAGTATTTT.

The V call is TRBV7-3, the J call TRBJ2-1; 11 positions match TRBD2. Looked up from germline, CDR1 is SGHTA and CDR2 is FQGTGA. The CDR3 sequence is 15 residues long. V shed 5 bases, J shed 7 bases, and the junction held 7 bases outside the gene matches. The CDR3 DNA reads TGTGCCAGCAGCAGGACTAGCGGGCAACTGAATGAGCAGTTCTTC. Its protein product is CASSRTSGQLNEQFF.

The DNA for the CDR3 is TGTGCCAGCTCACTAGGACAGGGCTATGGCTACACCTTC. Translated: CASSLGQGYGYTF. The V and J genes are TRBV18 and TRBJ1-2; 8 positions agree with TRBD1. V shed 4 bases, J shed 4 bases, and the junction held 2 bases outside the gene matches. CDR1 is KGHSH and CDR2 is LQKENI in the germline V gene. CDR3 length equals 13 residues. Supplemented by reference TRBV18 and TRBJ1-2, the full variable domain reads NAGVMQNPRHLVRRRGQEARLRCSPMKGHSHVYWYRQLPEEGLKFMVYLQKENIIDESGMPKERFSAEFPKEGPSILRIQQVVRGDSAAYFCASSLGQGYGYTFGSGTRLTVV.

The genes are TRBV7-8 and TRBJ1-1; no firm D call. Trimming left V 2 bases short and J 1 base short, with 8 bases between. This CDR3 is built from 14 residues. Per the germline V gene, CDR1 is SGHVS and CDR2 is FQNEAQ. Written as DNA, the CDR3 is TGTGCCAGCAGCTTACTTGTGGCGAACACTGAAGCTTTCTTT. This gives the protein CASSLLVANTEAFF.

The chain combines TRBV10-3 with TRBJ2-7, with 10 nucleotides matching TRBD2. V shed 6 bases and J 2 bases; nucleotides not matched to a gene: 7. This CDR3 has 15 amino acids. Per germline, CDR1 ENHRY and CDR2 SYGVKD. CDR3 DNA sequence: TGTGCCATCAGGGGAGGACTAGCGGAAACCTACGAGCAGTACTTC. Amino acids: CAIRGGLAETYEQYF.

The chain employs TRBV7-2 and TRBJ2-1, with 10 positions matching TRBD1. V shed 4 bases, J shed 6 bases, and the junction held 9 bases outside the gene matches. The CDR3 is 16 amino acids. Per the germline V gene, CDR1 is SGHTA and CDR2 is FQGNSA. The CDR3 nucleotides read TGTGCCAGCAGCTCGGCCGGGACAGGGGCGCGCAATGAGCAGTTCTTC. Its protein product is CASSSAGTGARNEQFF. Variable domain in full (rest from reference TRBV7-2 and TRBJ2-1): GAGVSQSPSNKVTEKGKDVELRCDPISGHTALYWYRQSLGQGLEFLIYFQGNSAPDKSGLPSDRFSAERTGGSVSTLTIQRTQQEDSAVYLCASSSAGTGARNEQFFGPGTRLTVL.

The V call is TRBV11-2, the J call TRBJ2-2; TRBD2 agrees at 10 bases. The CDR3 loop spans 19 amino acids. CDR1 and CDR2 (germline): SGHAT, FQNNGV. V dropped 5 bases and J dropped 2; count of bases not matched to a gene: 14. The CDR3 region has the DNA TGTGCCAGCAGCCCCGACGCTAGCGGGAGCCTTAGAAACACCGGGGAGCTGTTTTTT. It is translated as CASSPDASGSLRNTGELFF.

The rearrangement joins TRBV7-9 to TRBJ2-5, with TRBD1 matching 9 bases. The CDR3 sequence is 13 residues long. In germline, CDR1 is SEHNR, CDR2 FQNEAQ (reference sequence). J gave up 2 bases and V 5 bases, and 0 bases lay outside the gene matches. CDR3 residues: CASSGTGQETQYF. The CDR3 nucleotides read TGTGCCAGCAGCGGGACAGGGCAAGAGACCCAGTACTTC.

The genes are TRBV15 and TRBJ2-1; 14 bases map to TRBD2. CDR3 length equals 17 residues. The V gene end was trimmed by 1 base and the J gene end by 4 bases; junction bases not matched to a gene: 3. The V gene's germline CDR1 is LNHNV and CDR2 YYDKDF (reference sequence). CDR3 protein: CATSRGLAGGLYNEQFF. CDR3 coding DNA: TGTGCCACCAGCAGAGGACTAGCGGGAGGGTTATACAATGAGCAGTTCTTC. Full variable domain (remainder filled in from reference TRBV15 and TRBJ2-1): DAMVIQNPRYQVTQFGKPVTLSCSQTLNHNVMYWYQQKSSQAPKLLFHYYDKDFNNEADTPDNFQSRRPNTSFCFLDIRSPGLGDTAMYLCATSRGLAGGLYNEQFFGPGTRLTVL.

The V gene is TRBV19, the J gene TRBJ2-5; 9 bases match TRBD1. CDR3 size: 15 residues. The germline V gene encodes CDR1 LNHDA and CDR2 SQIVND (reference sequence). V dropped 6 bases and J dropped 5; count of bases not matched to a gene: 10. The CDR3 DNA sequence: TGTGCCAGTAGAATTGAACAGGGGGCGATGGAGACCCAGTACTTC. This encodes CASRIEQGAMETQYF.